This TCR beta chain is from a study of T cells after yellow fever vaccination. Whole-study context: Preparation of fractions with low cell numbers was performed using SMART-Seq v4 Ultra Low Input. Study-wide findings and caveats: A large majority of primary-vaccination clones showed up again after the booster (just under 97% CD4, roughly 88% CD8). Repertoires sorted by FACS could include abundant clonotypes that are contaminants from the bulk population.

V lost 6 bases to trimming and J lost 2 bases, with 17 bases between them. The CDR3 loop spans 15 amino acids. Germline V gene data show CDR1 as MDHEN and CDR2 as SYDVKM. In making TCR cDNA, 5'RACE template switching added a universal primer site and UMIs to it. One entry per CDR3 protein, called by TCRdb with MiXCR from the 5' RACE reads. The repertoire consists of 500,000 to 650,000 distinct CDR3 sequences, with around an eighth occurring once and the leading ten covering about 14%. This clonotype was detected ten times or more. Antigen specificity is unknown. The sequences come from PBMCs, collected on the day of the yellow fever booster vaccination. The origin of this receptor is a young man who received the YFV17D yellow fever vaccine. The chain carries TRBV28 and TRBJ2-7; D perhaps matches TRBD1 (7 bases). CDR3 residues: CASSPQGGSAYEQYF. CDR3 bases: TGTGCCAGCAGCCCCCAGGGGGGAAGTGCCTACGAGCAGTACTTC.